Below, 31 T cell receptor beta chains from the same sample are listed, as sequenced in a study of T-cell memory formation after mild COVID-19. From the 5' RACE reads, TCRdb called clonotypes with MiXCR, one entry per CDR3 protein. The data show a few hundred thousand distinct CDR3 sequences, with 20% to 30% seen just once and about an eighth held by the top ten. Sequencing input: PBMCs or a T cell subset sorted from them (not recorded which). These receptors came from an adult woman who had mild COVID-19 (a few samples of this study predate the infection). Cell type and time point are not known.

This clonotype occurred a few times. The chain carries TRBV5-1 and TRBJ2-5; D not certain. The CDR3 loop spans 14 amino acids. V was cut by 4 bases and J by 5 bases, with 15 bases left in between. Germline CDR1 is SGHRS and CDR2 is YFSETQ. CDR3 bases: TGCGCCAGCAGCGAGCTAGTCAACGGGGAGACCCAGTACTTC. Translated, it gives CASSELVNGETQYF.

The chain carries TRBV5-6 and TRBJ2-1; the match to TRBD2 covers 10 bases. V trimming: 4 bases; J trimming: 8 bases; junction bases outside the gene matches: 12. Germline values: CDR1 SGHDT, CDR2 YYEEEE. This CDR3 spans 16 amino acids. The CDR3 sequence is CASSGDLAGEFDEQFF. CDR3 sequence (DNA): TGTGCCAGCAGCGGGGATCTAGCGGGGGAGTTCGATGAGCAGTTCTTC.

This clonotype was counted a few times. V is TRBV20-1 and J is TRBJ2-3, with 9 bases identical to TRBD2. The J segment lost 0 bases and the V segment lost 5 bases, leaving 6 bases of the junction unmatched. Germline V CDR1 and CDR2: DFQATT, SNEGSKA (reference sequence). The CDR3 length is 15 residues. The CDR3 protein is CSARAGTSSTDTQYF. DNA for the CDR3: TGCAGTGCTCGTGCCGGGACTAGCAGCACAGATACGCAGTATTTT.

This clonotype has a handful of counts. J is TRBJ2-1 and V is TRBV24-1; possibly TRBD2 for D (7 bases). This CDR3 contains 15 residues. Between the trimmed V and J ends, which lost 9 bases and 8 bases, there was a span of 22 bases. CDR1 and CDR2 (germline): KGHDR, SFDVKD. CDR3 DNA: TGTGCCACCCAGAGGGGGGGCGGGAGTGACGATGAGCAGTTCTTC. It specifies CATQRGGGSDDEQFF.

Only a few counts were recorded for this clonotype. V is TRBV7-2 and J is TRBJ2-3; D tentatively reads TRBD1 or TRBD2 (5 bases each). Trimming removed 5 bases from V and 0 bases from J, with 15 bases in between. Germline values: CDR1 SGHTA, CDR2 FQGNSA. CDR3 length: 16 amino acids. Written as DNA, the CDR3 is TGTGCCAGCAGCCCCGGGGCGGTAACTAGCACAGATACGCAGTATTTT. Its translation is CASSPGAVTSTDTQYF.

The chain has TRBV29-1 and TRBJ1-1; D might be TRBD1 (5 bases). The CDR3 is 13 amino acids. Germline CDR1 and CDR2: SQVTM and ANQGSEA. V was shortened by 2 bases and J by 5 bases, with 12 bases between the two germline ends. DNA for the CDR3: TGCAGCGTTGAACAGGGTTTTGGGACTGAAGCTTTCTTT. Translated, it gives CSVEQGFGTEAFF. The variable domain in full, with the rest retrieved from reference TRBV29-1 and TRBJ1-1, is SAVISQKPSRDICQRGTSLTIQCQVDSQVTMMFWYRQQPGQSLTLIATANQGSEATYESGFVIDKFPISRPNLTFSTLTVSNMSPEDSSIYLCSVEQGFGTEAFFGQGTRLTVV.

The chain is built from TRBV2 and TRBJ2-1, with D perhaps given as TRBD1 or TRBD2 (6 bases each). Trimming removed 5 bases from V and 6 bases from J, with 17 bases in between. CDR3 length: 15 residues. Germline V gene lookup returns CDR1 SNHLY and CDR2 FYNNEI. The DNA of the CDR3 is TGTGCCAGCAGTATAGCGGCCGGGGGCGGCAATGAGCAGTTCTTC. Protein: CASSIAAGGGNEQFF.

This clonotype was seen once. The V and J genes are TRBV4-1 and TRBJ1-6; D remains unclear. The CDR3 totals 12 residues. V lost 8 bases to trimming and J lost 3 bases, with 5 bases between them. Germline V gene data show CDR1 as MGHRA and CDR2 as YSYEKL. CDR3 residues: CASRHYNSPLHF. CDR3 DNA sequence: TGCGCCAGCCGACACTATAATTCACCCCTCCACTTT.

This rearrangement joins TRBV7-2 to TRBJ2-7, with D perhaps TRBD2 (5 bases). The germline gives CDR1 SGHTA, CDR2 FQGNSA. This CDR3 has 14 residues. The ends were cut back, 2 bases at V and 3 bases at J, with 11 bases in the middle. The CDR3 DNA reads TGTGCCAGCAGCTTAAGGACTCCTCTCTACGAGCAGTACTTC. Amino acids: CASSLRTPLYEQYF.

The chain joins TRBV7-2 to TRBJ2-3, with a weak D call TRBD2 (5 bases). Trimming shortened V by 2 bases and J by 2 bases, and 11 bases separated the two germline ends. The CDR3 is made up of 15 amino acids. Germline V gives CDR1 SGHTA, CDR2 FQGNSA. The CDR3 DNA sequence: TGTGCCAGCAGCTTATGGGCTGACTACACAGATACGCAGTATTTT. Amino acids: CASSLWADYTDTQYF.

The CDR3, as DNA: TGTGCCAGCAGTTTTTCTAGCGGGGGAGCGAACACCGGGGAGCTGTTTTTT. It yields the protein CASSFSSGGANTGELFF. The genes are TRBV12-3 or TRBV12-4 and TRBJ2-2; 10 bases are shared with TRBD2. The CDR3 is 17 amino acids. V shed 3 bases, J shed 0 bases, and the junction held 4 bases outside the gene matches.

This clonotype was picked up one time. CDR3 residues: CASTMGYEQYF. As DNA, the CDR3 is TGTGCCAGCACCATGGGTTACGAGCAGTACTTC. The gene calls are TRBV6-2 or TRBV6-3 and TRBJ2-7, with D unresolved. V lost 7 bases and J 4 bases, leaving 8 bases between the germline ends. The CDR3 spans 11 residues. Germline V CDR1 and CDR2: MNHEY, SVGEGT.

This chain uses TRBV5-1 with TRBJ1-1, with D possibly being TRBD1 (6 bases). Germline lookup yields CDR1 SGHRS and CDR2 YFSETQ. The CDR3 totals 16 residues. V dropped 2 bases and J dropped 1 base, with 15 bases sitting between them. CDR3 bases: TGCGCCAGCAGCTTAACATCCGGGACAAAGAACACTGAAGCTTTCTTT. It is translated as CASSLTSGTKNTEAFF.

There are a few counts of this clonotype. This chain links TRBV6-5 with TRBJ2-3; 8 nucleotides align to TRBD1. Germline values: CDR1 MNHEY, CDR2 SVGAGI. J gave up 4 bases and V 6 bases, and 3 bases lay outside the gene matches. This CDR3 comprises 13 residues. The CDR3 DNA follows: TGTGCCAGCAGCTTGACAGGGGCAGATACGCAGTATTTT. Protein sequence: CASSLTGADTQYF.

This clonotype was seen more than once but under ten times. The chain has TRBV6-5 and TRBJ2-3; a weak D match, TRBD2 (7 bases). The CDR3 is 15 amino acids. Trimming stripped 2 bases from V and 4 bases from J, with 13 bases between. Germline CDR1 reads MNHEY; CDR2 reads SVGAGI. The CDR3 loop reads CASSYEGGTADTQYF. The CDR3 DNA reads TGTGCCAGCAGTTACGAGGGGGGGACGGCAGATACGCAGTATTTT.

The table lists this clonotype with a few counts. The V gene is TRBV19, the J gene TRBJ2-4, with D perhaps TRBD2 (6 bases). Trimming removed 3 bases from V and 0 bases from J, with 9 bases in between. The V gene's germline CDR1 is LNHDA and CDR2 SQIVND (reference sequence). The CDR3 consists of 15 residues. The CDR3 nucleotides are TGTGCCAGTAGTATGGGAGGACTAGCCAAAAACATTCAGTACTTC. Amino acids: CASSMGGLAKNIQYF.

Only a few counts were recorded for this clonotype. The chain joins TRBV5-1 to TRBJ1-1, with D unclear. The germline V and J ends were trimmed by 0 bases and 4 bases, with 13 bases remaining between them. The CDR3 consists of 15 residues. Germline lookup yields CDR1 SGHRS and CDR2 YFSETQ. DNA of the CDR3: TGCGCCAGCAGCTTGGGTACCCTCCTGAGCACTGAAGCTTTCTTT. Amino acid sequence: CASSLGTLLSTEAFF.

This clonotype has only a few counts. The CDR3 bases are TGTGCCAGCAGTCCAAACCTGGGACTAGCGGGAGGGCTGGTAAGTCCCTACGAGCAGTACTTC. The encoded protein is CASSPNLGLAGGLVSPYEQYF. V usage is TRBV27 and J usage is TRBJ2-7, with 16 bases that match TRBD2. The CDR3 runs 21 residues. V was pared by 5 bases and J by 2 bases, with 18 bases of the junction left unmatched. Germline V gene data show CDR1 as MNHEY and CDR2 as SMNVEV (reference sequence).

This clonotype came up a few times. The gene calls are TRBV12-3 or TRBV12-4 and TRBJ2-2; the D gene could be TRBD1 or TRBD2 (5 bases each). The length of the CDR3 is 14 residues. V dropped 5 bases and J dropped 6 bases, with 13 bases sitting between them. The CDR3 protein is CASSQNGAAGELFF. DNA for the CDR3: TGTGCCAGCAGTCAGAACGGGGCGGCCGGGGAGCTGTTTTTT.

This chain connects TRBV6-5 to TRBJ2-7; D could derive from TRBD1 or TRBD2 (6 bases each). Trimming left V 7 bases short and J 2 bases short, with 12 bases between. The CDR3 spans 13 residues. Germline-derived CDR1 and CDR2 are MNHEY and SVGAGI. The CDR3 DNA reads as TGTGCCAGCAAGGGGGGAGGAGCCTACGAGCAGTACTTC. This codes for CASKGGGAYEQYF.

Comments on this clonotype: This may stem from a read error, because a much larger clone lies one nucleotide away. The chain recombines TRBV7-3 with TRBJ1-1, with TRBD1 as a possible D gene (6 bases). CDR1 SGHTA and CDR2 FQGTGA come from the germline V gene. The CDR3 consists of 14 residues. The CDR3 reads CASSQQGMGTEALF. The CDR3 bases are TGTGCCAGCAGCCAACAGGGAATGGGGACTGAAGCTCTCTTT.

V gene TRBV25-1 combines with J gene TRBJ2-5; D is unresolved. Germline-derived CDR1 and CDR2 are MGHDK and SYGVNS. The CDR3 is 15 residues long. Trimming pared 1 base from V and 3 bases from J, leaving 12 bases between. CDR3 nucleotides: TGTGCCAGCAGTGAATCCTTAAACCGAAAAGAGACCCAGTACTTC. This translates into CASSESLNRKETQYF.

J is TRBJ1-1 and V is TRBV29-1, with a weak D call TRBD1 (5 bases). Per the germline V gene, CDR1 is SQVTM and CDR2 is ANQGSEA. This CDR3 is built from 12 residues. Trimming stripped 5 bases from V and 7 bases from J, with 14 bases between. CDR3 sequence: CSVSGKLVEAFF. The DNA for the CDR3 is TGCAGCGTTTCAGGGAAGCTGGTTGAAGCTTTCTTT.

This clonotype was seen a few times. This sequence joins TRBV7-2 and TRBJ2-1; possibly TRBD1 or TRBD2 for D (5 bases each). Trimming shortened V by 10 bases and J by 6 bases, and 19 bases separated the two germline ends. The CDR3 sequence is 14 residues long. Germline assignment: CDR1 SGHTA and CDR2 FQGNSA. In nucleotides, the CDR3 is TGTGCCACCCCCGCCCGGGGACGTATCAATGAGCAGTTCTTC. This codes for CATPARGRINEQFF.

This clonotype was picked up one time. The chain couples TRBV20-1 to TRBJ2-7, with TRBD1 identical over 7 bases. After removal of 3 bases from V and 0 bases from J, the junction contained 5 bases not matched to a gene. CDR3 length equals 14 residues. Germline V gene lookup returns CDR1 DFQATT and CDR2 SNEGSKA (reference sequence). In DNA, the CDR3 is TGCAGTGCTAGGGGACAGCTTAGCTCCTACGAGCAGTACTTC. It translates to CSARGQLSSYEQYF.

The V and J genes are TRBV29-1 and TRBJ2-7; D is uncertain. The V and J ends lost 2 bases and 4 bases respectively, with 15 bases between them. From germline, CDR1 is SQVTM and CDR2 ANQGSEA. CDR3 length: 14 amino acids. The CDR3 sequence: CSVEKAVGGYEQYF. The DNA for the CDR3 is TGCAGCGTTGAAAAGGCTGTAGGCGGATACGAGCAGTACTTC.

The chain joins TRBV7-9 to TRBJ1-2, with D tentatively TRBD1 (5 bases). In germline, CDR1 is SEHNR, CDR2 FQNEAQ (reference sequence). The CDR3 sequence is 12 residues long. V shed 4 bases and J shed 8 bases, with 11 bases lying between them. CDR3: CASSYPRDGYTF. Here the CDR3 DNA reads TGTGCCAGCAGCTACCCCAGGGACGGCTACACCTTC.

V gene TRBV7-2 combines with J gene TRBJ2-6, with D possibly matching TRBD1 (5 bases). The CDR3 has 18 residues. Trimming pared 2 bases from V and 0 bases from J, leaving 14 bases between. The germline CDR1 and CDR2 sequences are SGHTA and FQGNSA. The DNA for the CDR3 is TGTGCCAGCAGCTTAACAGGCCCCTCACTCTCTGGGGCCAACGTCCTGACTTTC. It codes for CASSLTGPSLSGANVLTF. The full variable domain, in which reference TRBV7-2 and TRBJ2-6 provide the parts outside the CDR3, is GAGVSQSPSNKVTEKGKDVELRCDPISGHTALYWYRQSLGQGLEFLIYFQGNSAPDKSGLPSDRFSAERTGGSVSTLTIQRTQQEDSAVYLCASSLTGPSLSGANVLTFGAGSRLTVL.

The gene calls are TRBV7-8 and TRBJ1-5, with D perhaps TRBD1 (6 bases). CDR3 size: 15 residues. Germline assignment: CDR1 SGHVS and CDR2 FQNEAQ. The V end was cut by 6 bases, the J end by 6 bases, with 18 bases between. The chain's CDR3 is CASRELGGASQPQHF. The DNA of the CDR3 is TGTGCCAGCAGGGAATTAGGGGGGGCAAGTCAGCCCCAGCATTTT.

The chain links TRBV3-1 to TRBJ2-1, with 9 bases fitting TRBD2. This CDR3 spans 18 amino acids. Per the germline V gene, CDR1 is LGHDT and CDR2 is YNNKEL (reference sequence). The trim removed 0 bases at V and 1 base at J, leaving 7 bases unmatched. The CDR3 nucleotides read TGTGCCAGCAGCCAAGAGCCCAGCGGGAGGCCTTCCTACAATGAGCAGTTCTTC. It yields the protein CASSQEPSGRPSYNEQFF.

V usage is TRBV4-1 and J usage is TRBJ2-5, with unresolved D. The ends were cut back, 2 bases at V and 5 bases at J, with 9 bases in the middle. CDR1 MGHRA and CDR2 YSYEKL come from the germline V gene. This CDR3 contains 13 residues. CDR3 nucleotides: TGCGCCAGCAGCCAACCTATCCAGGAGACCCAGTACTTC. This codes for CASSQPIQETQYF.